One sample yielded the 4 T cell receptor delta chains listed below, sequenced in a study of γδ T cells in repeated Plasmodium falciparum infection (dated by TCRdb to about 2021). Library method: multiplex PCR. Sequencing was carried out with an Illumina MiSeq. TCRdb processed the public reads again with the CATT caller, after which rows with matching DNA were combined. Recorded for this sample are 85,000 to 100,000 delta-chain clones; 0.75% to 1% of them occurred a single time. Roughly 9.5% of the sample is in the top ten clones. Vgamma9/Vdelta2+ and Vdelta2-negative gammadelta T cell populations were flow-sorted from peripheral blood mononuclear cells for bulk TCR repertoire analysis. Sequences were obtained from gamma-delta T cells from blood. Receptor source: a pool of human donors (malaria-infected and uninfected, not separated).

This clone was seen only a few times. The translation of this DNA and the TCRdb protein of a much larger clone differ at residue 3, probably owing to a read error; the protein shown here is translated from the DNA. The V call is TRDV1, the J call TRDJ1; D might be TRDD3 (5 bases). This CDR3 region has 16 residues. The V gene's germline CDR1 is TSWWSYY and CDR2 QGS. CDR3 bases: TGTGCTGTTGGGGAACTAGGGTGCCCGGGTGATGGTAAACTCATCTTT. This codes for CAVGELGCPGDGKLIF.

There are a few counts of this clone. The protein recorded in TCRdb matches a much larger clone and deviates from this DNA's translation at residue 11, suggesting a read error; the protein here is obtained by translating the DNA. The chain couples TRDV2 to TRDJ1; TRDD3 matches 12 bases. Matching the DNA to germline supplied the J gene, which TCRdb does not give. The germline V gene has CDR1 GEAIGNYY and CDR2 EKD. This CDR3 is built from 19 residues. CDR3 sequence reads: CACITYWGIPPPYTGKLIF. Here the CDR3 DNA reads TGTGCCTGCATTACGTACTGGGGGATACCCCCCCCGTACACCGGTAAACTCATCTTT.

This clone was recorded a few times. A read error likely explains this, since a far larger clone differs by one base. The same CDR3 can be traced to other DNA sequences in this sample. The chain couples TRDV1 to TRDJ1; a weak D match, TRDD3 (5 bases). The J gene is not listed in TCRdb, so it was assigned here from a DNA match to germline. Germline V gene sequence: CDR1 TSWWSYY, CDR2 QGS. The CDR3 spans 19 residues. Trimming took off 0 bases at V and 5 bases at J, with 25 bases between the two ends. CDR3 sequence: CALGELGGTESYPWDKLIF. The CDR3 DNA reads TGTGCTCTTGGGGAACTAGGGGGTACAGAGTCTTACCCGTGGGATAAACTCATCTTT.

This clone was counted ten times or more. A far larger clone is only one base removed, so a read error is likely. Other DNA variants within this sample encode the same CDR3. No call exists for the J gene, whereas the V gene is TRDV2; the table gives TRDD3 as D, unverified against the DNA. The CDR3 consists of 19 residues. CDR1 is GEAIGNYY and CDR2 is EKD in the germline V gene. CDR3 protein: CACSFLRTGGSASSDKLIF. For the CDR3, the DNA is TGTGCCTGTTCCTTCCTACGTACTGGGGGATCGGCTTCCAGCGATAAGCTCATCTTT.